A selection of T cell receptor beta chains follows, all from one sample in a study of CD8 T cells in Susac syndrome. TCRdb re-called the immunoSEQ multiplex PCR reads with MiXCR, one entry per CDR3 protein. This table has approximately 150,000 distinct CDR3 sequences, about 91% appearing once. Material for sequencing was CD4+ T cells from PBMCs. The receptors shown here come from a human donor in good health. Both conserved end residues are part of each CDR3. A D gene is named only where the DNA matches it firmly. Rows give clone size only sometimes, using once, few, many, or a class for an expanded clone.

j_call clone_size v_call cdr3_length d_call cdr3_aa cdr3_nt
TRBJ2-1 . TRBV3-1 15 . CASSQSRFNYNEQFF TGTGCCAGCAGCCAATCGCGGTTTAACTACAATGAGCAGTTCTTC
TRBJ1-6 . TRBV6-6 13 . CASSSSRDSPLHF TGTGCCAGCAGTAGTAGCCGAGATTCACCCCTCCACTTT
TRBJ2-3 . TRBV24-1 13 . CATSAPVTDAQYF TGTGCCACCAGTGCTCCGGTCACAGATGCGCAGTATTTT
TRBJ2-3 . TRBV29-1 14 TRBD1 CSVDGVGGGDTQYF TGCAGCGTTGATGGGGTAGGGGGCGGGGATACGCAGTATTTT
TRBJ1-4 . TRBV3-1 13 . CASSQAGGEKLFF TGTGCCAGCAGCCAAGCGGGGGGTGAAAAACTGTTTTTT
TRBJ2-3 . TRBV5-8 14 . CASSPGQATDTQYF TGTGCCAGCAGCCCAGGACAAGCCACAGATACGCAGTATTTT
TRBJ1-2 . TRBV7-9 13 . CASSWGETGGYTF TGTGCCAGCAGCTGGGGCGAAACGGGAGGCTACACCTTC
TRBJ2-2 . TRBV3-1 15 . CASSNGGAGTGELFF TGTGCCAGCAGTAACGGAGGGGCGGGCACCGGGGAGCTGTTTTTT
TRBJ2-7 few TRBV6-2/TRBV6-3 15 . CASGPTGTPSYEQYF TGTGCCAGCGGCCCGACCGGGACACCTTCCTACGAGCAGTACTTC
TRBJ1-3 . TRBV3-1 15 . CASSQGQNSGNTIYF TGTGCCAGCAGCCAAGGCCAAAACTCTGGAAACACCATATATTTT
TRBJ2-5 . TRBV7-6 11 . CASSSSGAQYF TGTGCCAGCAGCTCCTCGGGGGCCCAGTACTTC
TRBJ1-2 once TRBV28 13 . CASSFGPRYGYTF TGTGCCAGCAGTTTTGGTCCGCGTTATGGCTACACCTTC
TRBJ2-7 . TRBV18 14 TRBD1 CASSLTGGSYEQYF TGTGCCAGCTCACTGACAGGGGGTTCCTACGAGCAGTACTTC
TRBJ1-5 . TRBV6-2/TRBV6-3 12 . CASRALREPQHF TGTGCCAGCAGGGCCCTGCGGGAGCCCCAGCATTTT
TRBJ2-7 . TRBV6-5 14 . CASSSLLGGYEQYF TGTGCCAGCAGTAGTCTACTTGGGGGTTACGAGCAGTACTTC
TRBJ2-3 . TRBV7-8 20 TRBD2 CASSPRRRGPSGRGTDTQYF TGTGCCAGCAGCCCCCGCCGTCGGGGGCCTAGCGGGAGGGGCACAGATACGCAGTATTTT
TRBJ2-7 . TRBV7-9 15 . CASSLAGSAPLEQYF TGTGCCAGCAGCTTAGCGGGGTCGGCTCCGTTAGAGCAGTACTTC
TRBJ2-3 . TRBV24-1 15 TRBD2 CATSDLASGVDTQYF TGTGCCACCAGTGATTTGGCTAGCGGGGTGGATACGCAGTATTTT
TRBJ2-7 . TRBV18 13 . CASSPDITYEQYF TGTGCCAGCTCACCAGACATAACCTACGAGCAGTACTTC
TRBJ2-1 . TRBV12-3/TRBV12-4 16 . CASTNPQGGSYNEQFF TGTGCCAGCACTAATCCGCAGGGGGGCTCGTACAATGAGCAGTTCTTC
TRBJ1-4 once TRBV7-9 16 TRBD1 CASSPLSGTGDEKLFF TGTGCCAGCAGCCCACTCTCCGGGACAGGAGATGAAAAACTGTTTTTT
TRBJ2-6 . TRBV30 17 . CAWSRGRSFSGANVLTF TGTGCCTGGAGCCGTGGACGGAGCTTTTCTGGGGCCAACGTCCTGACTTTC
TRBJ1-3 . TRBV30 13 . CAWRRYSGNTIYF TGTGCCTGGAGGCGGTACTCTGGAAACACCATATATTTT
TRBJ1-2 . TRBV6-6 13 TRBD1 CASSRPGTGGYTF TGTGCCAGCAGCCGTCCCGGGACAGGTGGCTACACCTTC
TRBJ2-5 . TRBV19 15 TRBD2 CASSIRREGRGTQYF TGTGCCAGTAGTATCCGGCGGGAGGGCCGCGGGACCCAGTACTTC
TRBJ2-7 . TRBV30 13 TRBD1 CAWSVRTGGEQYF TGTGCCTGGAGTGTACGGACAGGGGGAGAGCAGTACTTC
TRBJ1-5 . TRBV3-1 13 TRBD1 CASSRQGHQPQHF TGTGCCAGCAGCCGACAGGGGCACCAGCCCCAGCATTTT
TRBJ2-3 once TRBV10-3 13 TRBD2 CATTSGTTDTQYF TGTGCCACCACTAGCGGGACTACAGATACGCAGTATTTT
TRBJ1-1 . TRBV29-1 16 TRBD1 CSGVTGTASLKAEAFF TGCAGCGGGGTGACAGGGACCGCTTCTTTAAAGGCTGAAGCTTTCTTT
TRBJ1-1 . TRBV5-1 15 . CASSLEVVGNTEAFF TGCGCCAGCAGCTTGGAAGTGGTAGGGAACACTGAAGCTTTCTTT
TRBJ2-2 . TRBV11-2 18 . CASSLVRWGADDTGELFF TGTGCCAGCAGCTTAGTAAGGTGGGGGGCGGACGACACCGGGGAGCTGTTTTTT
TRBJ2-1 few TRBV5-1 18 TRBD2 CASSTHAISGGEYNEQFF TGCGCCAGCAGCACACACGCCATCTCTGGGGGGGAATACAATGAGCAGTTCTTC
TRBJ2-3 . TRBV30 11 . CAWTSADTQYF TGTGCCTGGACATCTGCAGATACGCAGTATTTT
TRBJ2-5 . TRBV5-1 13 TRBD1 CASSRTGEETQYF TGTGCCAGCAGTCGCACAGGGGAAGAGACCCAGTACTTC
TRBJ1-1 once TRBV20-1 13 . CSARGEGETEAFF TGCAGTGCTAGAGGTGAAGGGGAAACTGAAGCTTTCTTT
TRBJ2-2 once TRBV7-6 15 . CASSFGRGGTGELFF TGTGCCAGCAGCTTCGGCAGGGGAGGCACCGGGGAGCTGTTTTTT
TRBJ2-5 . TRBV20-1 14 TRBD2 CSARDPLAAETQYF TGCAGTGCTAGAGATCCTCTAGCGGCAGAGACCCAGTACTTC
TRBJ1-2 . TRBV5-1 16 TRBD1 CASSSRPGTGGYGYTF TGCGCCAGCAGCTCCCGTCCCGGGACAGGGGGCTATGGCTACACCTTC
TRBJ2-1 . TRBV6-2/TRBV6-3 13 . CASTVNSYNEQFF TGTGCCAGCACAGTTAACTCCTACAATGAGCAGTTCTTC
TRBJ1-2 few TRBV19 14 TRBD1 CASQRTGTGDGYTF TGTGCCAGCCAACGTACCGGGACAGGGGATGGCTACACCTTC
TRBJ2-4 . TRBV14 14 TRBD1 CASSLFDRGGIQYF TGTGCCAGCAGCCTCTTTGACAGGGGGGGGATTCAGTACTTC
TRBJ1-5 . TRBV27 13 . CASRSARGQPQHF TGTGCCAGCAGAAGCGCCAGGGGCCAGCCCCAGCATTTT
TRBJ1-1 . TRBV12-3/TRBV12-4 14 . CASRGDGLNTEAFF TGTGCCAGCAGGGGGGACGGATTGAACACTGAAGCTTTCTTT
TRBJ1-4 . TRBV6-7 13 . CATPQKPNEKLFF TGTGCCACCCCCCAAAAGCCTAATGAAAAACTGTTTTTT
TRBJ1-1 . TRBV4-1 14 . CASSQEIEGTEAFF TGCGCCAGCAGCCAAGAAATAGAGGGTACGGAAGCTTTCTTT
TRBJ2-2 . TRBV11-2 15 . CASSFFQGGTGELFF TGTGCCAGCAGCTTCTTTCAGGGGGGCACCGGGGAGCTGTTTTTT
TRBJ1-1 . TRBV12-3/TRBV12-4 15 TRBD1 CASIPSSGGAAEAFF TGTGCCAGCATCCCGAGCTCAGGGGGCGCCGCTGAAGCTTTCTTT
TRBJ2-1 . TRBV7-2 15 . CASSLERPSYNEQFF TGTGCCAGCAGCTTAGAGCGGCCGAGCTACAATGAGCAGTTCTTC
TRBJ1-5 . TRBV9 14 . CASSKGEGQGPQHF TGTGCCAGCAGCAAAGGGGAGGGTCAAGGGCCCCAGCATTTT
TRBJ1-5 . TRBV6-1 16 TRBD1 CASNPGGQGARQPQHF TGTGCCAGCAATCCCGGGGGGCAGGGGGCAAGGCAGCCCCAGCATTTT